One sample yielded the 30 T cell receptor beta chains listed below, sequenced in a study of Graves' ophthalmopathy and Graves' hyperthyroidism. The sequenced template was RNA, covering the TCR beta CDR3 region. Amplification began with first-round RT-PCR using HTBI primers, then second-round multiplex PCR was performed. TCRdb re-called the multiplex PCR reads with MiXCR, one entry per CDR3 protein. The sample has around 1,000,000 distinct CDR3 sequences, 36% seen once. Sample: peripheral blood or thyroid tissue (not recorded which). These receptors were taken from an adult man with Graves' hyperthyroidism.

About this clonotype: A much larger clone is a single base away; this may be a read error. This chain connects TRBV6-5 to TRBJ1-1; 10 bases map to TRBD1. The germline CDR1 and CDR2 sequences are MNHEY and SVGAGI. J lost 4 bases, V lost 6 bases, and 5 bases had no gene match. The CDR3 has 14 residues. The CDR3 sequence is CASSRGQGITEAFF. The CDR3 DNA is TGTGCCAGCAGCCGGGGACAGGGGATCACTGAAGCTTTCTTT.

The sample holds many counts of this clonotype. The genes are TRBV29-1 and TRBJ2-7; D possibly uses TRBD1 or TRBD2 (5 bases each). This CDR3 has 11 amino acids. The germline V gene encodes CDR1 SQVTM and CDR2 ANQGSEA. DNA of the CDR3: TGCAGTTGCAGTGGGGGCTACGAGCAGTACTTC. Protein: CSCSGGYEQYF.

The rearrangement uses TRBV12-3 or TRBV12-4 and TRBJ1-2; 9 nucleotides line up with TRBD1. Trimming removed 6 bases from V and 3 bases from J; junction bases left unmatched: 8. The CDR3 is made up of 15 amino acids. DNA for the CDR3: TGTGCCAGCAGAGAGTCGGGACAGGGCGACTATGGCTACACCTTC. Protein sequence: CASRESGQGDYGYTF.

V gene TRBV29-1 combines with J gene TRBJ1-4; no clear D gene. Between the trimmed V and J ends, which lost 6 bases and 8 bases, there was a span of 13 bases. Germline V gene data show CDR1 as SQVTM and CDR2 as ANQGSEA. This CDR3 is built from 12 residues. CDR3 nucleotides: TGCAGCGTCCCGCCTGAAGAGGAAAAACTGTTTTTT. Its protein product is CSVPPEEEKLFF.

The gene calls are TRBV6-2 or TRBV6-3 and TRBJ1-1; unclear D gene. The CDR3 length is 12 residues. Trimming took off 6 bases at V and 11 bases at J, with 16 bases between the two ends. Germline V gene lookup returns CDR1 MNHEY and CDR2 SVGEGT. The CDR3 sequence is CASSEEGMRAFF. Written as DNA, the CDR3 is TGTGCCAGCAGCGAAGAGGGCATGCGGGCTTTCTTT.

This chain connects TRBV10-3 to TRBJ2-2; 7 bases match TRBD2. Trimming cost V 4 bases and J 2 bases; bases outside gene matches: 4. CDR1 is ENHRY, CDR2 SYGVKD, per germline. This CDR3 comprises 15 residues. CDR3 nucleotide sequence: TGTGCCATCAGTGGTGAGCGGGGAAACACCGGGGAGCTGTTTTTT. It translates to CAISGERGNTGELFF.

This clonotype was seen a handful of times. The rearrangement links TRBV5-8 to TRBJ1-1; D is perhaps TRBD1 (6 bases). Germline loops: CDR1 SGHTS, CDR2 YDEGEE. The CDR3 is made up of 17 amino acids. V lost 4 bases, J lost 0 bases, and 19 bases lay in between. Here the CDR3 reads CASSRGGHGPMNTEAFF. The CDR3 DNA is TGTGCCAGCAGCCGGGGGGGACACGGACCGATGAACACTGAAGCTTTCTTT.

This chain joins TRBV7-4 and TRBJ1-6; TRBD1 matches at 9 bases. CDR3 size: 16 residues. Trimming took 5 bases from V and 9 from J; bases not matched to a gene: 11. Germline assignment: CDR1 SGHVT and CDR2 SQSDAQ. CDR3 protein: CASSHRDRVTCSPLHF. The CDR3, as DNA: TGTGCCAGCAGCCACCGGGACAGGGTGACATGTTCACCCCTCCACTTT.

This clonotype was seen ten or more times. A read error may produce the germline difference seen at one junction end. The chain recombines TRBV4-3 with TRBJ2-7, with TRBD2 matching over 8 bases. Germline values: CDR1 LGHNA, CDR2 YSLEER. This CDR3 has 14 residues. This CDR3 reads CASSQAGGSYEQYF. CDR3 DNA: TGTGCCAGCAGCCAGGCGGGAGGATCCTACGAGCAGTACTTC.

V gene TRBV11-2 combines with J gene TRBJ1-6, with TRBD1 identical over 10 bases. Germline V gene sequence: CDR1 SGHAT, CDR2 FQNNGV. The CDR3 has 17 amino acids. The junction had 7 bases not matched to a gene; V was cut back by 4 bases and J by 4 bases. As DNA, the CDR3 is TGTGCCAGCAGCTCGGAGGAGGACAGGGGGTATAATTCACCCCTCCACTTT. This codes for CASSSEEDRGYNSPLHF.

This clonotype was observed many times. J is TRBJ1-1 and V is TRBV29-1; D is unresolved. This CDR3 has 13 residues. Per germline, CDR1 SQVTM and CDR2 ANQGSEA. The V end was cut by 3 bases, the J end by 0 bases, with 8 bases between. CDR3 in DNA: TGCAGCGTTGACAGCCAACTGAACACTGAAGCTTTCTTT. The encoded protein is CSVDSQLNTEAFF.

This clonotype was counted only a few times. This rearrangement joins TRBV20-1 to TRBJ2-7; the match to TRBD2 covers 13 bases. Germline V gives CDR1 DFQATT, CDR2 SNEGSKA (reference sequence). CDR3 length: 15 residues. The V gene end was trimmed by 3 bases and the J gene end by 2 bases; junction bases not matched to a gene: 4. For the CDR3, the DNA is TGCAGTGCTAGCCAAGGACTAGCGGGAGCCTACGAGCAGTACTTC. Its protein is CSASQGLAGAYEQYF.

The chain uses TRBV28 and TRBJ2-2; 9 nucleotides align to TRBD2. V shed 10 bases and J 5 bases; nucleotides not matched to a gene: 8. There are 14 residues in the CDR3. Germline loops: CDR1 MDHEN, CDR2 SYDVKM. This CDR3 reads CAIRRLADTGELFF. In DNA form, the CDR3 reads TGTGCCATCAGGAGACTAGCGGATACCGGGGAGCTGTTTTTT.

The CDR3 DNA reads as TGTGCCACCGAGAGGGACAGGGTTGGCTCGGCTGAAAAACTGTTTTTT. Residues: CATERDRVGSAEKLFF. V and J are TRBV15 and TRBJ1-4; 9 bases are shared with TRBD1. This CDR3 has 16 amino acids. Per germline, CDR1 LNHNV and CDR2 YYDKDF (reference sequence). With 8 bases clipped from V and 7 bases from J, the junction kept 14 bases outside the gene matches.

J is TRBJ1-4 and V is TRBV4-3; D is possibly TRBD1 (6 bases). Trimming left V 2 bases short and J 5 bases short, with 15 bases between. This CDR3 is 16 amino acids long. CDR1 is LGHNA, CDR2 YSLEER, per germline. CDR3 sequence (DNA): TGCGCCAGCAGCCAATACGGGACACCGCAAAATGAAAAACTGTTTTTT. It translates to CASSQYGTPQNEKLFF.

CDR3 sequence: CASSVPGLADTGELFF. In DNA form, the CDR3 reads TGTGCCAGCAGCGTTCCGGGACTAGCGGACACCGGGGAGCTGTTTTTT. This chain joins TRBV9 and TRBJ2-2, with 11 bases aligning to TRBD2. CDR1 SGDLS and CDR2 YYNGEE come from the germline V gene. With V trimmed by 2 bases and J by 3 bases, 3 bases remained unmatched. The CDR3 totals 16 residues.

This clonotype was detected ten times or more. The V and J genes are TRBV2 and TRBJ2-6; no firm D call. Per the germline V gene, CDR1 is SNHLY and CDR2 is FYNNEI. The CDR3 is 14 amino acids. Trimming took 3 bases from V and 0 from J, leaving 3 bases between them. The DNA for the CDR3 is TGTGCCAGCAGTGACCACTCTGGGGCCAACGTCCTGACTTTC. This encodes CASSDHSGANVLTF.

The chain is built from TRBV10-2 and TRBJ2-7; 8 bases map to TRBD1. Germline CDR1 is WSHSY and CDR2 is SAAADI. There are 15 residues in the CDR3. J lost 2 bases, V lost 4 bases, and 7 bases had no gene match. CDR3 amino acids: CASSAGQGVAYEQYF. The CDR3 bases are TGCGCCAGCAGTGCCGGACAGGGCGTCGCCTACGAGCAGTACTTC.

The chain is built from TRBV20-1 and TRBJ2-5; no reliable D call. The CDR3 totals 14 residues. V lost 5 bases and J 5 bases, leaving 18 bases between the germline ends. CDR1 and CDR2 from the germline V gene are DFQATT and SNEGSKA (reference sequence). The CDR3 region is CSAPVTAIRETQYF. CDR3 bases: TGCAGTGCTCCGGTCACAGCCATCCGGGAGACCCAGTACTTC.

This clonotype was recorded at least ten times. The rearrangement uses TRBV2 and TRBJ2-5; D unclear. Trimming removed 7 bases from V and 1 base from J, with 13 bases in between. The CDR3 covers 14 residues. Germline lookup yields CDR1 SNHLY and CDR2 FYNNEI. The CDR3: CASTIPAIQETQYF. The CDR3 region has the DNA TGTGCCAGCACCATACCCGCTATCCAAGAGACCCAGTACTTC.

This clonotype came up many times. The CDR3 DNA follows: TGTGCCAGCAGCCTCCTCGACAGGGGGCACACTGAAGCTTTCTTT. Its protein is CASSLLDRGHTEAFF. The chain carries TRBV6-2 or TRBV6-3 and TRBJ1-1, with TRBD1 matching 10 bases. The germline V gene encodes CDR1 MNHEY and CDR2 SVGEGT. The CDR3 is 15 residues long. The V segment lost 6 bases and the J segment 3 bases; nucleotides outside the gene matches: 7.

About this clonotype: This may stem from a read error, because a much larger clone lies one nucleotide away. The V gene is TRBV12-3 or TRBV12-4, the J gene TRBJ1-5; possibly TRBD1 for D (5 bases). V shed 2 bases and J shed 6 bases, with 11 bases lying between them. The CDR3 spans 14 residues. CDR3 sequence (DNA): TGTGCCAGCAGTTTACCCGGGGCATGTCAGCCCCAGCATTTT. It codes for CASSLPGACQPQHF.

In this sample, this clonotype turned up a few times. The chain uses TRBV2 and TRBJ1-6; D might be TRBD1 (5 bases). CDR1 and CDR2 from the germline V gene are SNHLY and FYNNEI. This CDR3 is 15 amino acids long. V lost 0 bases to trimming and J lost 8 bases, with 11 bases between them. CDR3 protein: CASSEAPRVDSPLHF. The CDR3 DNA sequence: TGTGCCAGCAGTGAAGCGCCCAGGGTTGATTCACCCCTCCACTTT. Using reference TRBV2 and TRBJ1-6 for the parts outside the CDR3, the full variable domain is EPEVTQTPSHQVTQMGQEVILRCVPISNHLYFYWYRQILGQKVEFLVSFYNNEISEKSEIFDDQFSVERPDGSNFTLKIRSTKLEDSAMYFCASSEAPRVDSPLHFGNGTRLTVT.

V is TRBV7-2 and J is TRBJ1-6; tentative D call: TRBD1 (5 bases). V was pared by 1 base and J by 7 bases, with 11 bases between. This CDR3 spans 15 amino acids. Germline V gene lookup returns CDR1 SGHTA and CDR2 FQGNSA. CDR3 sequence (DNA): TGTGCCAGCAGCTTAGAGGGGTCCCACAATTCACCCCTCCACTTT. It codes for CASSLEGSHNSPLHF.

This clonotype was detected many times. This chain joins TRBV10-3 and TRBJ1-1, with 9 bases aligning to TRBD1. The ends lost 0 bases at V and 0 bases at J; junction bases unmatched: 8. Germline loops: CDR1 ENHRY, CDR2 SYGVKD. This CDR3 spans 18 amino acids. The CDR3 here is CAISESGTGRLMNTEAFF. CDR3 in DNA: TGTGCCATCAGTGAGTCTGGGACAGGGAGGTTGATGAACACTGAAGCTTTCTTT.

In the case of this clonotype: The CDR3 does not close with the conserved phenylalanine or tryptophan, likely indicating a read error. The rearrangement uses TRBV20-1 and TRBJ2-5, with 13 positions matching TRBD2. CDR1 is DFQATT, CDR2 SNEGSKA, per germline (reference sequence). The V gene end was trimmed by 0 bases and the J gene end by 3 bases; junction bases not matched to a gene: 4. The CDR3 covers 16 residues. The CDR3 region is CSARDPGLAGEETQYL. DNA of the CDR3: TGCAGTGCTAGAGATCCCGGACTAGCGGGGGAAGAGACCCAGTACCTC.

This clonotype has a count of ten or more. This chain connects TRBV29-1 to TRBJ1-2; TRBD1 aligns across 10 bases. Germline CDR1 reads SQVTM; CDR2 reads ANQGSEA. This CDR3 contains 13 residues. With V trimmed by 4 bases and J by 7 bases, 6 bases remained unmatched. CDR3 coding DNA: TGCAGCGTTGGTAGGGACAGGGGCCCTGGCTACACCTTC. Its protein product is CSVGRDRGPGYTF.

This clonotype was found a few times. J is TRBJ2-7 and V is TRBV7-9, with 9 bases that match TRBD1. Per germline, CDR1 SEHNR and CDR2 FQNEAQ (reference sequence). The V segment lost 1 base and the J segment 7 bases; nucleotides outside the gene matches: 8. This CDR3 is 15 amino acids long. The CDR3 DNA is TGTGCCAGCAGCTTAGGGACAGGGGCCAAAGTTGAGCAGTACTTC. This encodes CASSLGTGAKVEQYF.

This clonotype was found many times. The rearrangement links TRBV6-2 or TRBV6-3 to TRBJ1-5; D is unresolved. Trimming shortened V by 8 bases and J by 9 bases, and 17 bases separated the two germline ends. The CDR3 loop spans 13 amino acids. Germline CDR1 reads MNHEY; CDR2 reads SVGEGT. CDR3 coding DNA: TGTGCCAGCGGGGATGGGATCGAATGGCCCCAGCATTTT. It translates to CASGDGIEWPQHF.

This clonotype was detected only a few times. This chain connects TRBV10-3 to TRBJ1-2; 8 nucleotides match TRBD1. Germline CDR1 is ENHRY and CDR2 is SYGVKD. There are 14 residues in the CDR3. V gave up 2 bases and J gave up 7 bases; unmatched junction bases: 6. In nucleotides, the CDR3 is TGTGCCATCAGTGAGACCAGGGGGCAGGGTGGCTACACCTTC. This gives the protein CAISETRGQGGYTF.